This TCR beta chain stems from a study of quantifying T cell responses using KT2 cells. Study-level background: TCR alpha and beta constant-region primers primed reverse transcription of RNA.

Each cDNA got a UMI-containing oligo ligated at its 3' end. The first PCR ran 3 to 5 cycles with an equimolar RC1.1 and RC1.2 beta primer mix. One entry per CDR3 protein, called by TCRdb with MiXCR from the UMI-ligation and nested PCR reads. This sample has 25,000 to 35,000 distinct CDR3 sequences, with approximately 6.8% found just once. The V end lost 5 bases, the J end lost 6 bases, and 14 bases lay between the germline ends. CDR1 is MNHEY, CDR2 SMNVEV, per germline (reference sequence). The CDR3 runs to 15 residues. The V and J genes are TRBV27 and TRBJ1-6; D remains ambiguous. The clonotype was recovered from a human donor. The source material was PBMCs spiked with cells of the T cell clone KT2. The CDR3 sequence: CASSTGSTGNSPLHF. In nucleotides, the CDR3 is TGTGCCAGCAGTACCGGGAGCACGGGTAATTCACCCCTCCACTTT.